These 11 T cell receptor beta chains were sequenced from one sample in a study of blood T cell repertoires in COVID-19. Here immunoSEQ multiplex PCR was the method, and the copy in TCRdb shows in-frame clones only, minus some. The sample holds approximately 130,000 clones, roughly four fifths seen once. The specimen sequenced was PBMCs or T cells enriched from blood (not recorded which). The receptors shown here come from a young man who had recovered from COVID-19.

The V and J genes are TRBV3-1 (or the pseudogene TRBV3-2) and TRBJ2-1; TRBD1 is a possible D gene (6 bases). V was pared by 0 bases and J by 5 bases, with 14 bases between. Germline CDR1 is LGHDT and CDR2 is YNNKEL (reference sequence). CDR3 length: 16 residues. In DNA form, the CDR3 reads TGTGCCAGCAGCCAAGATCTTAAAGGACAGAACAATGAGCAGTTCTTC. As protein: CASSQDLKGQNNEQFF.

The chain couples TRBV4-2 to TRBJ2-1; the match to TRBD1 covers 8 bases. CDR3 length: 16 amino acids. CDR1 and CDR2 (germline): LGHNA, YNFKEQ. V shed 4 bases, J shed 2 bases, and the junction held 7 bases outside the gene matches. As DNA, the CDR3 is TGTGCCAGCAGCCCCGACCCGGGACAGGCCTACAATGAGCAGTTCTTC. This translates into CASSPDPGQAYNEQFF.

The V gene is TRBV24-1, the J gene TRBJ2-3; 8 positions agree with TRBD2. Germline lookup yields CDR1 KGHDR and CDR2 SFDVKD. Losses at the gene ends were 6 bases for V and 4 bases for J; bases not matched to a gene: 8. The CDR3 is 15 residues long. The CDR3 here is CATSQDGRGADTQYF. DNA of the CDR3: TGTGCCACCAGTCAAGACGGGAGGGGCGCAGATACGCAGTATTTT.

CDR3 nucleotide sequence: TGTGCCAGCAGCCGGGAGGGGCACACCGGGGAGCTGTTTTTT. It translates to CASSREGHTGELFF. This chain uses TRBV9 with TRBJ2-2; TRBD2 matches at 8 bases. Germline V gives CDR1 SGDLS, CDR2 YYNGEE. V dropped 4 bases and J dropped 3; count of bases not matched to a gene: 2. The CDR3 has 14 residues.

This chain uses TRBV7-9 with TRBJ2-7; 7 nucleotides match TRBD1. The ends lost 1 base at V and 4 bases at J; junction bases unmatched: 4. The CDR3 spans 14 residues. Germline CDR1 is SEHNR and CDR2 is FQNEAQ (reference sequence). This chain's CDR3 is CASSLGDRVYEQYV. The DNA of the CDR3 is TGTGCCAGCAGCTTAGGAGACAGGGTTTACGAGCAGTACGTC.

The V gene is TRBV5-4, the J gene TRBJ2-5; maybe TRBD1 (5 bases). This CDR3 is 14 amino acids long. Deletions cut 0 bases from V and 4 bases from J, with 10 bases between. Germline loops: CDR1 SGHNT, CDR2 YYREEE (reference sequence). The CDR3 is CASSLVPGSETQYF. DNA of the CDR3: TGTGCCAGCAGCTTGGTGCCAGGGTCAGAGACCCAGTACTTC.

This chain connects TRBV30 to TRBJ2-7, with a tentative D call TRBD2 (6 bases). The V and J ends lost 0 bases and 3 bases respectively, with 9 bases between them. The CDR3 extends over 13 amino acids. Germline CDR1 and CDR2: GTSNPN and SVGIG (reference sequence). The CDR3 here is CAWSVEGLYEQYF. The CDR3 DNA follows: TGTGCCTGGAGTGTGGAGGGGCTCTACGAGCAGTACTTC.

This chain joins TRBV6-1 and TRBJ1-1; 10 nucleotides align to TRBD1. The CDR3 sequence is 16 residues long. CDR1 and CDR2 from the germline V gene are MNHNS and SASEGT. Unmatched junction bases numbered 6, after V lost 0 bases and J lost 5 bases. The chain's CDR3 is CASSEADRGPRTEAFF. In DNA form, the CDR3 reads TGTGCCAGCAGTGAAGCTGACAGGGGGCCGAGGACTGAAGCTTTCTTT.

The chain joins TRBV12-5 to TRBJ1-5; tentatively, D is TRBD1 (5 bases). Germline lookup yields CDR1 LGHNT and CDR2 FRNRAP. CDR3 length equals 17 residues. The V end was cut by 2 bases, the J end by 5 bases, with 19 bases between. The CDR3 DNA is TGTGCTAGTGGTTTGTCAGGGAAGGGGTTAGAAGATCAGCCCCAGCATTTT. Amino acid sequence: CASGLSGKGLEDQPQHF.

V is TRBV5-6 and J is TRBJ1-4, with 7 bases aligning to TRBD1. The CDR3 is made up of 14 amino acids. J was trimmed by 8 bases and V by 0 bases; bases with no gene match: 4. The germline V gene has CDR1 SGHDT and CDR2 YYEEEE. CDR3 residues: CASSLAGTAEKLFF. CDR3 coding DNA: TGTGCCAGCAGCTTGGCCGGGACAGCCGAAAAACTGTTTTTT.

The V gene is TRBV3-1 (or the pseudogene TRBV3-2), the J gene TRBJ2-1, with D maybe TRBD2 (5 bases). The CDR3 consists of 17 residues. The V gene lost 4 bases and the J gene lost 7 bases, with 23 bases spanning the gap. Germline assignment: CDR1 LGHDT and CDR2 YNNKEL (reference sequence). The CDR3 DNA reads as TGTGCCAGCAGCCCAATCCCGGGGAGCGCTGGGTATAATGAGCAGTTCTTC. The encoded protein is CASSPIPGSAGYNEQFF.